What follows are 26 T cell receptor beta chains derived from one specimen sequenced in a study of blood T cell repertoires in COVID-19. Clones were sequenced by immunoSEQ multiplex PCR, and TCRdb holds only the in-frame ones, with some missing. The sample lists a few hundred thousand clones, 75% to 90% occurring once. Material for sequencing was PBMCs or T cells enriched from blood (not recorded which). The receptors stem from a young man who had recovered from COVID-19.

The CDR3 protein is CASSSKRGANTGELFF. CDR3 nucleotides: TGTGCCAGCAGCTCCAAGCGGGGGGCTAACACCGGGGAGCTGTTTTTT. The rearrangement joins TRBV7-3 to TRBJ2-2; TRBD2 matches 9 bases. CDR1 and CDR2 from the germline V gene are SGHTA and FQGTGA. V shed 4 bases, J shed 2 bases, and the junction held 5 bases outside the gene matches. This CDR3 has 16 residues. Full variable domain (outside the CDR3, taken from reference TRBV7-3 and TRBJ2-2): GAGVSQTPSNKVTEKGKYVELRCDPISGHTALYWYRQSLGQGPEFLIYFQGTGAADDSGLPNDRFFAVRPEGSVSTLKIQRTERGDSAVYLCASSSKRGANTGELFFGEGSRLTVL.

V usage is TRBV3-1 (or the pseudogene TRBV3-2) and J usage is TRBJ2-3; D may be TRBD2 (6 bases). V shed 0 bases and J shed 9 bases, with 19 bases lying between them. Germline assignment: CDR1 LGHDT and CDR2 YNNKEL (reference sequence). The CDR3 consists of 16 residues. This CDR3 is CASSQDGRAGSYTQYF. The CDR3 coding sequence is TGTGCCAGCAGCCAAGATGGTAGGGCGGGGTCCTACACGCAGTATTTT.

CDR3 residues: CASSLADGSYEQYF. As DNA, the CDR3 is TGCGCCAGCAGCTTGGCGGACGGGAGCTACGAGCAGTACTTC. The genes are TRBV5-1 and TRBJ2-7; D is perhaps TRBD2 (6 bases). V lost 0 bases and J 3 bases, leaving 10 bases between the germline ends. The CDR3 length is 14 residues. Germline assignment: CDR1 SGHRS and CDR2 YFSETQ.

The gene calls are TRBV20-1 and TRBJ1-1; D gene unclear. The CDR3 extends over 11 amino acids. The V end was cut by 1 base, the J end by 5 bases, with 5 bases between. Germline lookup yields CDR1 DFQATT and CDR2 SNEGSKA (reference sequence). The DNA of the CDR3 is TGCAGTGCTAGAGCTCCGACTGAAGCTTTCTTT. Its protein product is CSARAPTEAFF.

The V call is TRBV19, the J call TRBJ1-3; tentative D call: TRBD1 (6 bases). The CDR3 consists of 16 residues. Germline assignment: CDR1 LNHDA and CDR2 SQIVND (reference sequence). V was shortened by 5 bases and J by 0 bases, with 14 bases between the two germline ends. The CDR3, as DNA: TGTGCCAGTAGTCCCCGGGACAAGAGCTCTGGAAACACCATATATTTT. Its protein is CASSPRDKSSGNTIYF.

The genes are TRBV4-2 and TRBJ1-2; D remains ambiguous. The CDR3 totals 15 residues. The germline CDR1 and CDR2 sequences are LGHNA and YNFKEQ. Trimming took off 1 base at V and 4 bases at J, with 13 bases between the two ends. DNA for the CDR3: TGTGCCAGCAGCCAAGGAGACGGGGAGTTCTATGGCTACACCTTC. Protein product: CASSQGDGEFYGYTF.

The J gene is TRBJ2-1, the V gene TRBV5-1; 8 nucleotides line up with TRBD2. The CDR3 extends over 15 amino acids. V was pared by 1 base and J by 3 bases, with 3 bases of the junction left unmatched. CDR1 SGHRS and CDR2 YFSETQ come from the germline V gene. The CDR3 DNA is TGCGCCAGCAGCTTGCTGGGGACTAGCTACAATGAGCAGTTCTTC. As protein: CASSLLGTSYNEQFF.

In this sample, this clone turned up once. The chain carries TRBV5-1 and TRBJ1-3; possibly TRBD1 for D (5 bases). Trimming cost V 3 bases and J 2 bases, with 15 bases left between them. This CDR3 spans 16 amino acids. CDR1 and CDR2 (germline): SGHRS, YFSETQ. CDR3 amino acids: CASSSTTARTGNTIYF. Written as DNA, the CDR3 is TGCGCCAGCAGCTCTACGACAGCAAGGACTGGAAACACCATATATTTT.

The chain links TRBV12-3 or TRBV12-4 to TRBJ2-5; no reliable D call. Trimming stripped 4 bases from V and 5 bases from J, with 11 bases between. This CDR3 contains 13 residues. As DNA, the CDR3 is TGTGCCAGCAGTTCGACGTCCGGGGAGACCCAGTACTTC. Protein sequence: CASSSTSGETQYF.

The J gene is TRBJ1-1, the V gene TRBV6-5; D gene ambiguous. Germline V lookup: CDR1 MNHEY, CDR2 SVGAGI. The CDR3 contains 15 residues. The V gene lost 0 bases and the J gene lost 0 bases, with 8 bases spanning the gap. CDR3 region: CASSYSKQLNTEAFF. DNA for the CDR3: TGTGCCAGCAGTTACTCCAAACAACTGAACACTGAAGCTTTCTTT.

The V and J genes are TRBV19 and TRBJ2-3; 13 bases are a match to TRBD2. The V and J ends lost 1 base and 3 bases, in that order; junction bases with no gene match: 10. Germline V lookup: CDR1 LNHDA, CDR2 SQIVND (reference sequence). This CDR3 comprises 19 residues. CDR3 loop: CASSIGRIRTSGGTDTQYF. CDR3 sequence (DNA): TGTGCCAGTAGTATAGGTCGAATCCGGACTAGCGGGGGAACAGATACGCAGTATTTT.

The chain is built from TRBV12-3 or TRBV12-4 and TRBJ1-2; unclear D gene. The CDR3 spans 11 residues. V shed 7 bases and J shed 4 bases, with 7 bases lying between them. The CDR3 DNA follows: TGTGCCAGCACCCAGATCTATGGCTACACCTTC. Amino acids: CASTQIYGYTF.

The V call is TRBV7-2, the J call TRBJ2-1, with D perhaps TRBD2 (5 bases). CDR3 length equals 18 residues. The germline gives CDR1 SGHTA, CDR2 FQGNSA. Trimming shortened V by 3 bases and J by 2 bases, and 20 bases separated the two germline ends. DNA of the CDR3: TGTGCCAGCAGCTTTACCCCGCTAGCTCGAGCCCCCTACAATGAGCAGTTCTTC. Residues: CASSFTPLARAPYNEQFF.

The chain is built from TRBV3-1 (or the pseudogene TRBV3-2) and TRBJ2-1; 12 nucleotides align to TRBD1. The CDR3 spans 16 residues. The V gene's germline CDR1 is LGHDT and CDR2 YNNKEL (reference sequence). With V trimmed by 4 bases and J by 9 bases, 10 bases remained unmatched. CDR3 sequence reads: CASSRRRDRGLGEQFF. CDR3 in DNA: TGTGCCAGCAGCCGCCGCCGGGACAGGGGGCTTGGTGAGCAGTTCTTC.

The chain carries TRBV11-3 and TRBJ2-1; D not certain. V was clipped by 0 bases and J by 0 bases, with 9 bases between them. The CDR3 is made up of 16 amino acids. Germline-derived CDR1 and CDR2 are SGHNT and YENEEA. The CDR3 nucleotides are TGTGCCAGCAGCTTAGACGGCTCTAGCTCCTACAATGAGCAGTTCTTC. Its protein is CASSLDGSSSYNEQFF.

The rearrangement joins TRBV6-5 to TRBJ1-2; no definite D call. V shed 6 bases and J shed 0 bases, with 14 bases lying between them. The CDR3 covers 15 residues. Germline lookup yields CDR1 MNHEY and CDR2 SVGAGI. CDR3 sequence: CASSITRGANYGYTF. The DNA of the CDR3 is TGTGCCAGCAGCATCACCCGCGGCGCTAACTATGGCTACACCTTC.

This clone has only a few counts. The chain joins TRBV7-3 to TRBJ2-2, with 8 bases identical to TRBD1. V lost 6 bases, J lost 4 bases, and 7 bases stayed unmatched. CDR3 length: 15 residues. Germline CDR1 reads SGHTA; CDR2 reads FQGTGA. The DNA of the CDR3 is TGTGCCAGCAGTTATGCTACAGGGGGCACCGGGGAGCTGTTTTTT. Residues: CASSYATGGTGELFF.

The chain combines TRBV7-8 with TRBJ1-5, with 7 positions matching TRBD1. Germline values: CDR1 SGHVS, CDR2 FQNEAQ. The CDR3 has 14 residues. V gave up 4 bases and J gave up 4 bases; unmatched junction bases: 4. The CDR3 region has the DNA TGTGCCAGCAGCTCTCACAGGGGAAATCAGCCCCAGCATTTT. Protein sequence: CASSSHRGNQPQHF.

This chain connects TRBV27 to TRBJ2-1, with TRBD1 identical over 8 bases. The trim removed 5 bases at V and 12 bases at J, leaving 21 bases unmatched. The CDR3 is made up of 17 amino acids. Germline V CDR1 and CDR2: MNHEY, SMNVEV (reference sequence). The CDR3 DNA sequence: TGTGCCAGCAGTCGAGGCAGAATACAGGGGGACAATGATGGGCAGTTCTTC. Translated, it gives CASSRGRIQGDNDGQFF.

In nucleotides, the CDR3 is TGTGCCAGCAGCGTAGGTCCAGGGGGCCCGAACTCTGGAAACACCATATATTTT. It codes for CASSVGPGGPNSGNTIYF. This sequence joins TRBV9 and TRBJ1-3; 8 bases align to TRBD1. Losses at the gene ends were 0 bases for V and 0 bases for J; bases not matched to a gene: 8. Germline CDR1 reads SGDLS; CDR2 reads YYNGEE. The CDR3 sequence is 18 residues long.

The gene calls are TRBV2 and TRBJ2-7; TRBD2 matches 7 bases. This CDR3 spans 13 amino acids. Germline trimming cut 6 bases from V and 0 bases from J; bases unmatched to any gene: 2. Germline V gene lookup returns CDR1 SNHLY and CDR2 FYNNEI. The CDR3 DNA sequence: TGTGCCAGCAGGGGAGGGGCCTCCTACGAGCAGTACTTC. It translates to CASRGGASYEQYF.

The count of this clone is one. The chain has TRBV7-9 and TRBJ1-1; D is ambiguous. The V and J ends lost 3 bases and 7 bases respectively, with 9 bases between them. The CDR3 contains 12 residues. CDR1 SEHNR and CDR2 FQNEAQ come from the germline V gene (reference sequence). CDR3 DNA: TGTGCCAGCAGCTTCGCGGCCAATGAAGCTTTCTTT. Translated: CASSFAANEAFF.

The J gene is TRBJ1-5, the V gene TRBV27; weak D call: TRBD1 (6 bases). V was cut by 3 bases and J by 7 bases, with 10 bases left in between. Looked up from germline, CDR1 is MNHEY and CDR2 is SMNVEV (reference sequence). The length of the CDR3 is 13 residues. For the CDR3, the DNA is TGTGCCAGCAGTTTCAGGGGTGACCAGCCCCAGCATTTT. Its protein product is CASSFRGDQPQHF.

V is TRBV28 and J is TRBJ1-1; no clear D. The CDR3 runs to 14 residues. Germline V gene data show CDR1 as MDHEN and CDR2 as SYDVKM. The ends were cut back, 5 bases at V and 1 base at J, with 11 bases in the middle. The CDR3 here is CASSPFTENTEAFF. Here the CDR3 DNA reads TGTGCCAGCAGTCCCTTTACAGAGAACACTGAAGCTTTCTTT. Full variable domain (remainder filled in from reference TRBV28 and TRBJ1-1): DVKVTQSSRYLVKRTGEKVFLECVQDMDHENMFWYRQDPGLGLRLIYFSYDVKMKEKGDIPEGYSVSREKKERFSLILESASTNQTSMYLCASSPFTENTEAFFGQGTRLTVV.

The V gene is TRBV11-2, the J gene TRBJ2-1, with D maybe TRBD2 (5 bases). The CDR3 sequence is 11 residues long. V gave up 4 bases and J gave up 12 bases, with 10 bases separating them. The germline gives CDR1 SGHAT, CDR2 FQNNGV. This chain's CDR3 is CASSSGGGQFF. DNA of the CDR3: TGTGCCAGCAGCTCGGGTGGAGGGCAGTTCTTC.

The genes are TRBV24-1 and TRBJ2-1, with D perhaps TRBD1 (5 bases). Germline lookup yields CDR1 KGHDR and CDR2 SFDVKD. Between the trimmed V and J ends, which lost 2 bases and 4 bases, there was a span of 11 bases. The CDR3 has 15 residues. The CDR3 here is CATSDSSTVYNEQFF. CDR3 DNA sequence: TGTGCCACCAGTGATTCCTCGACAGTTTACAATGAGCAGTTCTTC.